Listed below are T cell receptor beta chains from one sample, sequenced in a study of blood T cell repertoires in COVID-19. The method was immunoSEQ multiplex PCR; TCRdb's version includes in-frame clones alone and lacks a portion of them. In the table there are hundreds of thousands of clones, around 85% of which are singletons. Sequences were obtained from peripheral blood. These receptors all come from a man aged 45-60 years with active or convalescent COVID-19. CDR3s include the opening cysteine and the closing phenylalanine or tryptophan. The D gene is left open where the match is weak.

cdr3_length,d_call,j_call,v_call,cdr3_aa
14,.,TRBJ2-7,TRBV27,CASMPRVVGYEQYF
16,TRBD1,TRBJ2-2,TRBV27,CASSFRGQLRTGELFF
14,TRBD1,TRBJ1-1,TRBV19,CASSMTGASTEAFF
17,TRBD2,TRBJ2-1,TRBV10-3,CAISEAGLAGASDEQFF
16,TRBD2,TRBJ2-7,TRBV4-1,CASSQVLAGISYEQYF
16,TRBD2,TRBJ2-5,TRBV2,CASSEATSGIQETQYF
16,.,TRBJ2-7,TRBV7-8,CASSSPKVGASYEQYF
17,TRBD2,TRBJ2-1,TRBV14,CASSQRTSSGSWNEQFF
14,.,TRBJ1-3,TRBV7-2,CASTTGTPGNTIYF
14,TRBD1,TRBJ2-7,TRBV10-2,CASSATGGSYEQYF
13,TRBD1,TRBJ1-2,TRBV2,CASSEMGQGGYTF
16,.,TRBJ2-2,TRBV19,CASRGNLARVTGELFF
15,TRBD1,TRBJ1-4,TRBV15,CATSRGPQGSEKLFF
15,TRBD2,TRBJ2-1,TRBV7-8,CASSLSSGANNEQFF
13,.,TRBJ2-1,TRBV2,CASSEHSQGEQFF
16,TRBD2,TRBJ2-3,TRBV12-5,CASGSGLAHFTDTQYF
14,.,TRBJ1-1,TRBV25-1,CASSEGGPLTEAFF
15,TRBD1,TRBJ2-2,TRBV5-1,CASSSGTADTGELFF
16,TRBD1,TRBJ2-2,TRBV4-2,CASSLRTGSNTGELFF
16,TRBD1,TRBJ1-1,TRBV5-5,CASSRGQAQLNTEAFF
14,.,TRBJ1-1,TRBV3-1/TRBV3-2,CASSQGGPGTEAFF
14,.,TRBJ2-7,TRBV5-6,CASSLVGSWYEQYF
13,.,TRBJ1-1,TRBV6-1,CASTWGQNTEAFF
12,.,TRBJ1-6,TRBV30,CAWSQPQASLHF
12,.,TRBJ2-1,TRBV7-3,CASSVASGPQFF
17,TRBD1,TRBJ2-4,TRBV2,CASSTSGQGSVKNIQYF
13,.,TRBJ1-6,TRBV30,CATLKAANSPLHF
15,.,TRBJ2-4,TRBV11-3,CASSPGGGQGTIQYF
16,TRBD2,TRBJ2-1,TRBV19,CASSRTTSGRIYEQFF
15,.,TRBJ2-2,TRBV7-2,CASSLGAGDTGELFF
15,.,TRBJ2-1,TRBV30,CAWSVGGITYNEQFF